Below, 11 T cell receptor beta chains from the same sample are listed, as sequenced in a study of OX40 agonist ivuxolimab in advanced cancers. Library preparation employed the immunoSEQ multiplex PCR assay. TCRdb re-hosts the immuneACCESS table, in-frame sequences only. Its copies lack some clones; in the studies checked, an unresolved V gene accounts for under half of them, and the cause for the rest is not known. For this sample the table gives about 47,000 clones, of which around 88% were detected only once. 11% to 15% of the sample rests with the top ten. The sequencing used CD4+ or CD8+ T cells sorted from blood, collected in a trial of the OX40 agonist ivuxolimab. Receptor source: an adult with an advanced solid tumor such as melanoma, head and neck, liver or kidney cancer.

This chain connects TRBV6-1 to TRBJ2-7; D unclear. Germline CDR1 reads MNHNS; CDR2 reads SASEGT. There are 15 residues in the CDR3. With 0 bases removed from V and 2 bases from J, the gap between germline ends came to 11 bases. The CDR3 protein is CASSEAPGSPYEQYF. In DNA form, the CDR3 reads TGTGCCAGCAGTGAAGCGCCAGGCTCCCCCTACGAGCAGTACTTC.

In this sample, this clone turned up a few times. The V and J genes are TRBV30 and TRBJ1-1; D is ambiguous. The CDR3 runs 16 residues. V was trimmed by 0 bases and J by 1 base, leaving 15 bases between them. Germline loops: CDR1 GTSNPN, CDR2 SVGIG (reference sequence). This CDR3 reads CAWSVRSQSGNTEAFF. For the CDR3, the DNA is TGTGCCTGGAGTGTAAGGAGTCAATCGGGGAACACTGAAGCTTTCTTT.

The rearrangement joins TRBV30 to TRBJ1-4; D gene uncertain. The germline V gene encodes CDR1 GTSNPN and CDR2 SVGIG (reference sequence). There are 13 residues in the CDR3. V lost 3 bases and J lost 8, with 13 bases in between. This CDR3 is CAWSPLRREKLFF. For the CDR3, the DNA is TGTGCCTGGAGCCCATTACGCAGGGAAAAACTGTTTTTT.

The rearrangement uses TRBV18 and TRBJ1-5, with D maybe TRBD1 (5 bases). CDR1 is KGHSH, CDR2 LQKENI, per germline. CDR3 length equals 13 residues. V was shortened by 3 bases and J by 6 bases, with 9 bases between the two germline ends. CDR3 protein: CASSPGLGQPQHF. The CDR3 nucleotides are TGTGCCAGCTCACCGGGGCTCGGTCAGCCCCAGCATTTT. The complete variable domain, with remaining parts taken from reference TRBV18 and TRBJ1-5, reads NAGVMQNPRHLVRRRGQEARLRCSPMKGHSHVYWYRQLPEEGLKFMVYLQKENIIDESGMPKERFSAEFPKEGPSILRIQQVVRGDSAAYFCASSPGLGQPQHFGDGTRLSIL.

This chain connects TRBV7-8 to TRBJ2-4, with 15 bases that match TRBD2. Germline trimming cut 5 bases from V and 0 bases from J; bases unmatched to any gene: 11. Germline CDR1 and CDR2: SGHVS and FQNEAQ. The CDR3 is 20 residues long. CDR3 coding DNA: TGTGCCAGCAGCAACCGAATGGGACTAGCGGGAGGATCAGCCAAAAACATTCAGTACTTC. It is translated as CASSNRMGLAGGSAKNIQYF.

The gene calls are TRBV18 and TRBJ2-3; TRBD1 matches at 9 bases. CDR3 size: 15 residues. After removal of 0 bases from V and 14 bases from J, the junction contained 12 bases not matched to a gene. Germline V lookup: CDR1 KGHSH, CDR2 LQKENI. The CDR3 loop reads CASSPPDRGDRLMYF. The CDR3 region has the DNA TGTGCCAGCTCACCACCGGACAGGGGAGACCGACTTATGTATTTT.

The chain couples TRBV9 to TRBJ2-3, with 12 bases fitting TRBD2. The CDR3 totals 16 residues. The V and J ends lost 3 bases and 2 bases, in that order; junction bases with no gene match: 4. The V gene's germline CDR1 is SGDLS and CDR2 YYNGEE. DNA for the CDR3: TGTGCCAGCAGCGCTAGCGGGAGGGGGCTCACAGATACGCAGTATTTT. Residues: CASSASGRGLTDTQYF.

This sequence joins TRBV7-9 and TRBJ2-7; 7 bases line up with TRBD1. There are 14 residues in the CDR3. Germline lookup yields CDR1 SEHNR and CDR2 FQNEAQ (reference sequence). Trimming took 6 bases from V and 5 from J; bases not matched to a gene: 10. CDR3 coding DNA: TGTGCCAGCAGTCTGGACAGGTCCGCGCACGAGCAGTACTTC. Encoded protein: CASSLDRSAHEQYF. The variable domain in full, with the rest retrieved from reference TRBV7-9 and TRBJ2-7, is DTGVSQNPRHKITKRGQNVTFRCDPISEHNRLYWYRQTLGQGPEFLTYFQNEAQLEKSRLLSDRFSAERPKGSFSTLEIQRTEQGDSAMYLCASSLDRSAHEQYFGPGTRLTVT.

The chain is built from TRBV5-1 and TRBJ2-6; D perhaps matches TRBD1 (7 bases). Trimming took 8 bases from V and 0 from J, leaving 15 bases between them. The length of the CDR3 is 16 residues. Per the germline V gene, CDR1 is SGHRS and CDR2 is YFSETQ. The CDR3 region has the DNA TGCGCCAGTGAGGAGGGGGCCCACTCTGGGGCCAACGTCCTGACTTTC. The encoded protein is CASEEGAHSGANVLTF.

This clone was detected only once. The CDR3 spells CASSVGAGPLSEQYF. CDR3 in DNA: TGCGCCAGCAGCGTAGGGGCGGGTCCCCTCTCCGAGCAGTACTTC. The chain combines TRBV5-1 with TRBJ2-7, with D tentatively TRBD1 or TRBD2 (5 bases each). Trimming took off 4 bases at V and 6 bases at J, with 20 bases between the two ends. The CDR3 has 15 amino acids. From germline, CDR1 is SGHRS and CDR2 YFSETQ.

Comments on this clone: A junction boundary mismatches the germline segment, possibly from a read error. The chain employs TRBV4-1 and TRBJ2-7; 11 bases match TRBD1. This CDR3 region has 16 residues. The V gene's germline CDR1 is MGHRA and CDR2 YSYEKL. The DNA of the CDR3 is TGTGCCAGCAGCCATCTCGGGACAGGGGGAGACTACGAGCAGTACTTC. Translating it yields CASSHLGTGGDYEQYF.